The clone carrying this TCR beta chain was recorded once. Its antigen is not identified. Tissue for this sample was collected about 1.9-4 cm from the breast tumor. The data were obtained in a study of early stage breast cancer tumors. Study outcomes and limitations: Most shared enriched TCRB sequences were commonly generated ones.

Trimming took 5 bases from V and 5 from J, leaving 16 bases between them. Germline assignment: CDR1 MDHEN and CDR2 SYDVKM. CDR3 length: 15 residues. The method was immunoSEQ multiplex PCR; TCRdb's version includes in-frame clones alone and lacks a portion of them. In the table there are 1,600 or so clones, 70% to 80% of which are singletons. This receptor was taken from a person aged 70 to 85 with breast cancer. Sequenced sample: normal breast tissue next to the tumor. The gene calls are TRBV28 and TRBJ1-5; D unresolved. The CDR3 spells CASSNSELVDQPQHF. The CDR3 DNA is TGTGCCAGCAGTAACAGTGAATTGGTGGATCAGCCCCAGCATTTT.